These 29 T cell receptor beta chains originate from one sample sequenced in a study of blood T cell repertoires in COVID-19. The table came from immunoSEQ multiplex PCR; TCRdb's copy has only in-frame clones and leaves some out. The sample carries 200,000 to 250,000 clones, approximately 80% recorded once. The specimen was peripheral blood. These receptors came from a woman in her sixties who had recovered from COVID-19.

The chain joins TRBV5-1 to TRBJ2-2, with 9 positions matching TRBD1. Unmatched junction bases numbered 6, after V lost 7 bases and J lost 5 bases. This CDR3 spans 14 amino acids. Germline V CDR1 and CDR2: SGHRS, YFSETQ. The CDR3 nucleotides read TGCGCCAGCTCAAACAGGGGGCAGACCGGGGAGCTGTTTTTT. Translating gives CASSNRGQTGELFF.

There are a few counts of this clone. The chain links TRBV5-8 to TRBJ2-3; TRBD2 matches at 11 bases. V lost 4 bases and J lost 2; bases outside the gene matches: 3. This CDR3 spans 15 amino acids. Germline V CDR1 and CDR2: SGHTS, YDEGEE. CDR3 nucleotide sequence: TGTGCCAGCAGCCGACTAGCGGGGTTCACAGATACGCAGTATTTT. Protein product: CASSRLAGFTDTQYF.

There are many counts of this clone. This chain joins TRBV4-2 and TRBJ1-2; 7 nucleotides line up with TRBD1. Trimming cost V 1 base and J 2 bases; bases outside gene matches: 10. The CDR3 spans 17 residues. The germline gives CDR1 LGHNA, CDR2 YNFKEQ. The CDR3 here is CASSQVSGGTLNYGYTF. The CDR3 DNA sequence: TGTGCCAGCAGCCAAGTATCAGGGGGAACTCTAAACTATGGCTACACCTTC.

The gene calls are TRBV19 and TRBJ1-5, with 7 bases identical to TRBD1. The CDR3 spans 16 residues. Germline V gives CDR1 LNHDA, CDR2 SQIVND (reference sequence). With 2 bases clipped from V and 7 bases from J, the junction kept 11 bases outside the gene matches. CDR3 nucleotides: TGTGCCAGTAGTATAATGGGGACAGTCGCCCAACAGCCCCAGCATTTT. Encoded protein: CASSIMGTVAQQPQHF.

This chain links TRBV7-9 with TRBJ1-5; D gene ambiguous. Germline loops: CDR1 SEHNR, CDR2 FQNEAQ (reference sequence). V was pared by 1 base and J by 7 bases, with 5 bases between. This CDR3 region has 12 residues. CDR3: CASSLDGQPQHF. The CDR3 nucleotides are TGTGCCAGCAGCTTAGATGGCCAGCCCCAGCATTTT.

V usage is TRBV6-9 and J usage is TRBJ1-3; D might be TRBD1 (6 bases). V shed 7 bases and J shed 0 bases, with 19 bases lying between them. The CDR3 is 17 amino acids. CDR1 is MNHGY and CDR2 is SVAAGI in the germline V gene. The CDR3 region is CASTIGGGPCSGNTIYF. CDR3 nucleotides: TGTGCCAGCACCATTGGGGGGGGCCCTTGCTCTGGAAACACCATATATTTT.

This clone was found once. The chain recombines TRBV25-1 with TRBJ1-1, with D hard to call. From germline, CDR1 is MGHDK and CDR2 SYGVNS. V shed 4 bases and J shed 0 bases, with 12 bases lying between them. The CDR3 spans 15 residues. This CDR3 reads CASSALGVLNTEAFF. In DNA, the CDR3 is TGTGCCAGCAGTGCCCTCGGGGTCTTGAACACTGAAGCTTTCTTT.

This clone has just one count. The rearrangement uses TRBV24-1 and TRBJ1-1; 11 nucleotides line up with TRBD1. Per the germline V gene, CDR1 is KGHDR and CDR2 is SFDVKD. The junction had 12 bases not matched to a gene; V was cut back by 4 bases and J by 0 bases. This CDR3 region has 19 residues. DNA of the CDR3: TGTGCCACCAGTGAGTTTACCGGGACAGGGGGTTTTATGAACACTGAAGCTTTCTTT. Its protein product is CATSEFTGTGGFMNTEAFF.

The CDR3 sequence: CASSYYGAHYGYTF. Written as DNA, the CDR3 is TGTGCCAGCAGTTACTACGGTGCCCACTATGGCTACACCTTC. This chain links TRBV6-5 with TRBJ1-2; D remains ambiguous. V lost 1 base to trimming and J lost 3 bases, with 9 bases between them. CDR3 length: 14 amino acids. CDR1 and CDR2 (germline): MNHEY, SVGAGI.

The chain uses TRBV7-3 and TRBJ2-2; a weak D match, TRBD2 (6 bases). Trimming took 8 bases from V and 5 from J, leaving 12 bases between them. The CDR3 runs to 13 residues. Per the germline V gene, CDR1 is SGHTA and CDR2 is FQGTGA. The CDR3 spells CASRPRETGELFF. In nucleotides, the CDR3 is TGTGCCAGCCGCCCCCGGGAGACCGGGGAGCTGTTTTTT.

The chain couples TRBV14 to TRBJ2-1; 16 nucleotides agree with TRBD2. Germline CDR1 SGHDN, CDR2 FVKESK. V lost 2 bases and J lost 5; bases outside the gene matches: 6. CDR3 size: 18 residues. CDR3 nucleotide sequence: TGTGCCAGCAGCCAAAACCCGGGACTAGCGGGGGGGCACAATGAGCAGTTCTTC. It encodes CASSQNPGLAGGHNEQFF.

The genes are TRBV18 and TRBJ1-1; D is undetermined. Trimming cost V 1 base and J 3 bases, with 12 bases left between them. The CDR3 runs to 15 residues. CDR1 KGHSH and CDR2 LQKENI come from the germline V gene. The DNA of the CDR3 is TGTGCCAGCTCACCACACGAGGGTTTGGACACTGAAGCTTTCTTT. It translates to CASSPHEGLDTEAFF. The whole variable domain, filled in from reference TRBV18 and TRBJ1-1, reads NAGVMQNPRHLVRRRGQEARLRCSPMKGHSHVYWYRQLPEEGLKFMVYLQKENIIDESGMPKERFSAEFPKEGPSILRIQQVVRGDSAAYFCASSPHEGLDTEAFFGQGTRLTVV.

The chain has TRBV3-1 (or the pseudogene TRBV3-2) and TRBJ1-5; the D is unclear. V was clipped by 1 base and J by 7 bases, with 5 bases between them. CDR1 is LGHDT, CDR2 YNNKEL, per germline (reference sequence). This CDR3 is built from 12 residues. CDR3: CASSQGEQPQHF. CDR3 in DNA: TGTGCCAGCAGCCAAGGCGAACAGCCCCAGCATTTT.

V is TRBV2 and J is TRBJ2-5, with 8 positions matching TRBD2. This CDR3 comprises 16 residues. Germline-derived CDR1 and CDR2 are SNHLY and FYNNEI. Trimming at V came to 3 bases and at J to 2 bases, leaving 8 bases not matched to a gene. CDR3 sequence reads: CASSDLLAGFQETQYF. CDR3 coding DNA: TGTGCCAGCAGTGACTTGCTAGCGGGCTTTCAAGAGACCCAGTACTTC.

The V call is TRBV2, the J call TRBJ2-1, with D uncertain. Looked up from germline, CDR1 is SNHLY and CDR2 is FYNNEI. Trimming shortened V by 6 bases and J by 9 bases, and 12 bases separated the two germline ends. This CDR3 is built from 12 residues. The chain's CDR3 is CASSPLAFEQFF. Written as DNA, the CDR3 is TGTGCCAGCAGCCCCCTGGCCTTTGAGCAGTTCTTC.

This clone came up a few times. The chain couples TRBV27 to TRBJ2-7, with a possible D match to TRBD1 (7 bases). The V and J ends lost 5 bases and 5 bases respectively, with 16 bases between them. Germline CDR1 reads MNHEY; CDR2 reads SMNVEV (reference sequence). CDR3 length equals 14 residues. CDR3 loop: CASSPLQGRNEQYF. CDR3 nucleotides: TGTGCCAGCAGTCCTTTACAGGGGAGGAACGAGCAGTACTTC.

This chain connects TRBV30 to TRBJ1-1, with a tentative D call TRBD1 (5 bases). Trimming stripped 0 bases from V and 3 bases from J, with 8 bases between. The CDR3 totals 13 residues. The germline V gene encodes CDR1 GTSNPN and CDR2 SVGIG (reference sequence). This chain's CDR3 is CAWSVQADTEAFF. The CDR3 DNA follows: TGTGCCTGGAGTGTACAGGCTGACACTGAAGCTTTCTTT.

A single count supports this clone. The chain combines TRBV6-6 with TRBJ1-6, with 9 bases aligning to TRBD1. Germline trimming cut 6 bases from V and 6 bases from J; bases unmatched to any gene: 3. CDR1 and CDR2 from the germline V gene are MNHNY and SVGAGI (reference sequence). This CDR3 has 14 residues. The CDR3 region has the DNA TGTGCCAGCAGGGGGACAGGGCTTAATTCACCCCTCCACTTT. Translated, it gives CASRGTGLNSPLHF.

The V and J genes are TRBV9 and TRBJ2-3, with D perhaps TRBD1 (5 bases). V was cut by 3 bases and J by 2 bases, with 16 bases left in between. CDR1 and CDR2 from the germline V gene are SGDLS and YYNGEE. CDR3 length: 16 residues. The CDR3 bases are TGTGCCAGCAGCGCCGGTCAGACAGTCCCCACAGATACGCAGTATTTT. Translation gives CASSAGQTVPTDTQYF.

The V gene is TRBV9, the J gene TRBJ2-3, with 11 bases fitting TRBD2. This CDR3 region has 21 residues. The germline gives CDR1 SGDLS, CDR2 YYNGEE. The V and J ends lost 6 bases and 4 bases, in that order; junction bases with no gene match: 25. CDR3 bases: TGTGCCAGCACCCCTAGGGGGTGGCTAGCGGGGGGAGAACGCGGAGCAGATACGCAGTATTTT. This codes for CASTPRGWLAGGERGADTQYF.

This chain links TRBV27 with TRBJ2-7, with D tentatively TRBD1 (5 bases). The CDR3 sequence is 14 residues long. V shed 5 bases and J shed 2 bases, with 13 bases lying between them. CDR1 MNHEY and CDR2 SMNVEV come from the germline V gene (reference sequence). The CDR3 nucleotides are TGTGCCAGCAGTATCTCGACAGCTACCTACGAGCAGTACTTC. It encodes CASSISTATYEQYF.

This clone was counted once. V usage is TRBV2 and J usage is TRBJ1-5; weak D call: TRBD1 (6 bases). Trimming shortened V by 7 bases and J by 8 bases, and 15 bases separated the two germline ends. CDR3 length: 13 residues. Germline CDR1 reads SNHLY; CDR2 reads FYNNEI. The CDR3 is CASTAGEIEPQHF. For the CDR3, the DNA is TGTGCCAGCACCGCAGGGGAGATAGAGCCCCAGCATTTT.

V is TRBV2 and J is TRBJ1-5; 10 bases line up with TRBD1. This CDR3 is built from 14 residues. Trimming removed 1 base from V and 9 bases from J; junction bases left unmatched: 3. From germline, CDR1 is SNHLY and CDR2 FYNNEI. This chain's CDR3 is CASSEGTGGLPQHF. The CDR3 bases are TGTGCCAGCAGTGAAGGGACAGGGGGGCTGCCCCAGCATTTT.

This chain uses TRBV6-6 with TRBJ2-5; 7 positions match TRBD1. CDR1 and CDR2 (germline): MNHNY, SVGAGI (reference sequence). Trimming cost V 7 bases and J 5 bases; bases outside gene matches: 10. The CDR3 is made up of 14 amino acids. The DNA of the CDR3 is TGTGCCAGCAAGCTGAGCAAGGGGGCGGAGACCCAGTACTTC. Protein sequence: CASKLSKGAETQYF.

The V call is TRBV9, the J call TRBJ2-2; possible D gene TRBD2, 6 bases. The CDR3 runs to 14 residues. CDR1 is SGDLS, CDR2 YYNGEE, per germline. The ends were cut back, 3 bases at V and 6 bases at J, with 12 bases in the middle. The CDR3 loop reads CASSALWDSGELFF. CDR3 DNA sequence: TGTGCCAGCAGCGCCTTGTGGGACTCCGGGGAGCTGTTTTTT.

This clone was found a few times. The V and J genes are TRBV19 and TRBJ1-5; unclear D gene. CDR1 and CDR2 from the germline V gene are LNHDA and SQIVND (reference sequence). With 7 bases removed from V and 9 bases from J, the gap between germline ends came to 22 bases. This CDR3 is 15 amino acids long. This CDR3 reads CASTQPARLQMPQHF. CDR3 nucleotide sequence: TGTGCCAGTACTCAACCGGCCCGGCTACAGATGCCCCAGCATTTT.

CDR3 region: CASSQPQGIGTDTQYF. For the CDR3, the DNA is TGCGCCAGCAGCCAACCTCAGGGAATCGGCACAGATACGCAGTATTTT. The chain links TRBV5-1 to TRBJ2-3, with D maybe TRBD1 (5 bases). The V gene lost 4 bases and the J gene lost 1 base, with 16 bases spanning the gap. Germline CDR1 SGHRS, CDR2 YFSETQ. The CDR3 has 16 residues.

The chain combines TRBV18 with TRBJ2-1, with 15 bases identical to TRBD2. Trimming removed 2 bases from V and 3 bases from J; junction bases left unmatched: 11. Germline-derived CDR1 and CDR2 are KGHSH and LQKENI. The CDR3 loop spans 20 amino acids. This chain's CDR3 is CASSPGSGLAGGQGYNEQFF. CDR3 sequence (DNA): TGTGCCAGCTCACCAGGGTCCGGACTAGCGGGGGGGCAGGGCTACAATGAGCAGTTCTTC.

The CDR3 here is CASSLDPGVQGKGYGYTF. DNA of the CDR3: TGTGCCAGCAGCTTAGATCCAGGGGTCCAGGGAAAGGGGTATGGCTACACCTTC. The rearrangement uses TRBV11-2 and TRBJ1-2; a possible D gene is TRBD1 (6 bases). Germline loops: CDR1 SGHAT, CDR2 FQNNGV. The CDR3 contains 18 residues. Between the trimmed V and J ends, which lost 0 bases and 5 bases, there was a span of 22 bases.